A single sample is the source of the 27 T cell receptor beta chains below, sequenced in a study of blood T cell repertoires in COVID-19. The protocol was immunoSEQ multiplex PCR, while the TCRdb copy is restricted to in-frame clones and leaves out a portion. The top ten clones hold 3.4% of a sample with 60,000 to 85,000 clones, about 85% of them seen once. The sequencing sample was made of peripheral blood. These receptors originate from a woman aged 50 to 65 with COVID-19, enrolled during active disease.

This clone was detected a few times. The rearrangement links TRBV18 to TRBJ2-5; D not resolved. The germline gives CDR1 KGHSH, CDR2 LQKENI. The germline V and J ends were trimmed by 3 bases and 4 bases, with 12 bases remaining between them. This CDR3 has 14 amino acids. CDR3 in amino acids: CASSPGDRGETQYF. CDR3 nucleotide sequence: TGTGCCAGCTCACCTGGAGACCGAGGAGAGACCCAGTACTTC.

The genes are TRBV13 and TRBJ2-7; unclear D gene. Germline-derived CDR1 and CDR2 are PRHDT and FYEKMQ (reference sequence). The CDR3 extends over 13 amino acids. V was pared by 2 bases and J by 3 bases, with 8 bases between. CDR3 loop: CASSLSNFYEQYF. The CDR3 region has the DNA TGTGCCAGCAGCTTAAGTAACTTCTACGAGCAGTACTTC.

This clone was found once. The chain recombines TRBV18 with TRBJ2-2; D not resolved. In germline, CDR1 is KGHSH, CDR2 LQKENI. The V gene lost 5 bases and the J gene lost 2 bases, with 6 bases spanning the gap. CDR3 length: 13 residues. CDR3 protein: CASSKLNTGELFF. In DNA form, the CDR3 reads TGTGCCAGCTCAAAATTAAACACCGGGGAGCTGTTTTTT.

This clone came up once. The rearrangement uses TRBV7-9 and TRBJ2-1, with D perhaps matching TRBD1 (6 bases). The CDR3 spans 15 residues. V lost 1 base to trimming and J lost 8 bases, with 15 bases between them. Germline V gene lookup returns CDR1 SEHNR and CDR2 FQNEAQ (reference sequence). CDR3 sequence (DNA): TGTGCCAGCAGCTTAGGTCATGGGGGCTGGGATGAGCAGTTCTTC. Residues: CASSLGHGGWDEQFF.

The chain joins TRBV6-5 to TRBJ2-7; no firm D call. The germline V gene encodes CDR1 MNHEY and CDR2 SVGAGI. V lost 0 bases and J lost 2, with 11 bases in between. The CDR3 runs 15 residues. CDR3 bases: TGTGCCAGCAGTTACTCGAATGCGAGAACCTACGAGCAGTACTTC. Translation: CASSYSNARTYEQYF.

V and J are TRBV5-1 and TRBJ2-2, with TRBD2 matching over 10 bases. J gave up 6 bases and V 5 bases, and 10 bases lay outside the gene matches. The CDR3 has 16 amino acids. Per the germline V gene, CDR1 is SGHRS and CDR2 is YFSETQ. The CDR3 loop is CASRTSGTSVPGELFF. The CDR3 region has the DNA TGCGCCAGCAGGACGTCCGGGACTAGCGTCCCCGGGGAGCTGTTTTTT.

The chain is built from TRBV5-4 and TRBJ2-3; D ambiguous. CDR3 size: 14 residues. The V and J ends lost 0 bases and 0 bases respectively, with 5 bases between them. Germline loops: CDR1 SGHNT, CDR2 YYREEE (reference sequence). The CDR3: CASSLVTSTDTQYF. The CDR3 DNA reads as TGTGCCAGCAGCTTGGTTACTAGCACAGATACGCAGTATTTT.

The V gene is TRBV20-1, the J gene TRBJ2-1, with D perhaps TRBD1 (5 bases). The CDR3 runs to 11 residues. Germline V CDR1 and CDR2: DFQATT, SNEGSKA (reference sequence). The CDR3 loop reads CSNRRLDEQFF. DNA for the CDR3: TGCAGCAACAGGCGATTGGATGAGCAGTTCTTC.

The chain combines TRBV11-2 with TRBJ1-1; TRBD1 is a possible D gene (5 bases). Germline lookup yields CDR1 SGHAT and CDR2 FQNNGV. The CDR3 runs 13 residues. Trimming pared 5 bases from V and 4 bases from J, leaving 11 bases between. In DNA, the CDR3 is TGTGCCAGCAGCCCACAGGTTGGCACTGAAGCTTTCTTT. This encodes CASSPQVGTEAFF.

Here the CDR3 DNA reads TGTGCCATCAGACCCGGGACTAGCGGAGGGGGGGGAGAGACCCAGTACTTC. Translating gives CAIRPGTSGGGGETQYF. The chain joins TRBV10-3 to TRBJ2-5; 11 bases agree with TRBD2. Germline CDR1 is ENHRY and CDR2 is SYGVKD. The V gene end was trimmed by 6 bases and the J gene end by 4 bases; junction bases not matched to a gene: 13. This CDR3 comprises 17 residues.

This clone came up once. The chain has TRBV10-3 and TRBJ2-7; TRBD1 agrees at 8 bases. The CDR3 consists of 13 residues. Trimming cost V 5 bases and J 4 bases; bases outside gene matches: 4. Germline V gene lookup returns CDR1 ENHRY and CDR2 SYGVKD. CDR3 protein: CAISLQGGYEQYF. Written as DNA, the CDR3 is TGTGCCATCAGTCTACAGGGGGGTTACGAGCAGTACTTC.

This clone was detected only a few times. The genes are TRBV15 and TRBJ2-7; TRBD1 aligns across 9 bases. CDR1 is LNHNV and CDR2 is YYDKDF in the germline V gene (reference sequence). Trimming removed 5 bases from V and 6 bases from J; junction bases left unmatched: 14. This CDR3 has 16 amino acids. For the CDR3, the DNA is TGTGCCACCAGCCCACTCTCCGGGACAGGGCATCGCGAGCAGTACTTC. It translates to CATSPLSGTGHREQYF.

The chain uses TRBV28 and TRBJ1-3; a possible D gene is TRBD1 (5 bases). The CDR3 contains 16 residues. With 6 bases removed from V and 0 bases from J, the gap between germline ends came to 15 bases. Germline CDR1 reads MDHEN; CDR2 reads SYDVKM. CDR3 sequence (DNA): TGTGCCAGCAGACCCCCTGGGGCGATCTCTGGAAACACCATATATTTT. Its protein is CASRPPGAISGNTIYF.

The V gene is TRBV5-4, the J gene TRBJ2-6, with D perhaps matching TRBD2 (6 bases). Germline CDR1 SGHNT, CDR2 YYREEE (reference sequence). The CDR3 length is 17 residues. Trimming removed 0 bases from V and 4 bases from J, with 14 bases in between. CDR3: CASSLDPRGSGANVLTF. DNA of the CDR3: TGTGCCAGCAGCTTGGACCCTCGGGGGTCCGGGGCCAACGTCCTGACTTTC.

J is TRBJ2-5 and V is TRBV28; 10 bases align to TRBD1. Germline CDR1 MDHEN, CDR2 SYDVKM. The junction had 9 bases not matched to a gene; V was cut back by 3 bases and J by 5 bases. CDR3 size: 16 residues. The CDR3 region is CASSLTGTGAKETQYF. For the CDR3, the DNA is TGTGCCAGCAGTTTGACCGGGACAGGGGCGAAGGAGACCCAGTACTTC. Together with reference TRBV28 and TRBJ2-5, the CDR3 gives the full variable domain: DVKVTQSSRYLVKRTGEKVFLECVQDMDHENMFWYRQDPGLGLRLIYFSYDVKMKEKGDIPEGYSVSREKKERFSLILESASTNQTSMYLCASSLTGTGAKETQYFGPGTRLLVL.

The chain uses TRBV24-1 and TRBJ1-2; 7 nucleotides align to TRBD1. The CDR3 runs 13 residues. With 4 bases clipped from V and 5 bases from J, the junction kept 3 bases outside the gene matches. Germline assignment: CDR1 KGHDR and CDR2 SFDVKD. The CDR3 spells CATSDSGQYGYTF. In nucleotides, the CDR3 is TGTGCCACCAGTGACTCGGGACAGTATGGCTACACCTTC.

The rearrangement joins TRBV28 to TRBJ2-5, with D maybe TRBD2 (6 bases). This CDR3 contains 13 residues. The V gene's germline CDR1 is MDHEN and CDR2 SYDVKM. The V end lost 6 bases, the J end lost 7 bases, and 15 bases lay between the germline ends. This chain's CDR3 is CASRPNYGRTQYF. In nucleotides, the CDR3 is TGTGCCAGCAGACCGAATTACGGGAGGACCCAGTACTTC. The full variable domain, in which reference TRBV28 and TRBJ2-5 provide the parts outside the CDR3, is DVKVTQSSRYLVKRTGEKVFLECVQDMDHENMFWYRQDPGLGLRLIYFSYDVKMKEKGDIPEGYSVSREKKERFSLILESASTNQTSMYLCASRPNYGRTQYFGPGTRLLVL.

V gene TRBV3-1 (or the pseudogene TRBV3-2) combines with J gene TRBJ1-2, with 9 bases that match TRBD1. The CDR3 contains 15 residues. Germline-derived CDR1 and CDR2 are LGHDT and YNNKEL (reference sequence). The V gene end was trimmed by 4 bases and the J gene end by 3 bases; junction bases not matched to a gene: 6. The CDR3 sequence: CASSRTGVDDYGYTF. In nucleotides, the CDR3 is TGTGCCAGCAGCCGGACAGGGGTAGATGACTATGGCTACACCTTC.

The CDR3 spells CASSVGQSYEQYF. The CDR3 DNA sequence: TGTGCCAGCAGCGTGGGACAGTCCTACGAGCAGTACTTC. This sequence joins TRBV11-2 and TRBJ2-7; TRBD1 matches 7 bases. There are 13 residues in the CDR3. With V trimmed by 5 bases and J by 1 base, 2 bases remained unmatched. Germline loops: CDR1 SGHAT, CDR2 FQNNGV.

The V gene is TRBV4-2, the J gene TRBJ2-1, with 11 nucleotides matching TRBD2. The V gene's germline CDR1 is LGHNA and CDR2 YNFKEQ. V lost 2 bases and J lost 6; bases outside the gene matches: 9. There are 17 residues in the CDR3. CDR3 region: CASSQSGRLAGFNEQFF. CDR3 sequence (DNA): TGTGCCAGCAGCCAAAGTGGTAGACTAGCGGGATTCAATGAGCAGTTCTTC.

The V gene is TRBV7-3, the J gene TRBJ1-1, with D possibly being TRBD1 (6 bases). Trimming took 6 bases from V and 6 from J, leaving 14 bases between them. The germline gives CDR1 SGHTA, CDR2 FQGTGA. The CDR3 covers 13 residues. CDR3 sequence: CASRADSSAEAFF. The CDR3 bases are TGTGCCAGCAGAGCGGACAGTTCCGCTGAAGCTTTCTTT.

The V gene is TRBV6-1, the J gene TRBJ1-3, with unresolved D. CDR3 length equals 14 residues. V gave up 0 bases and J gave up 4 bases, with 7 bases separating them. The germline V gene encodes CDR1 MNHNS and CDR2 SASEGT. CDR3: CASSEAPRGNTIYF. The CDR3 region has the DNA TGTGCCAGCAGTGAAGCCCCCAGGGGAAACACCATATATTTT.

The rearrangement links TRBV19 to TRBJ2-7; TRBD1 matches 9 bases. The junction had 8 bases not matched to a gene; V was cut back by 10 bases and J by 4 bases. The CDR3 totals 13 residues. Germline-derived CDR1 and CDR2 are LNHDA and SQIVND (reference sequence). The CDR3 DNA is TGTGCCACCTGGGACAGGGCGACATACGAGCAGTACTTC. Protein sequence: CATWDRATYEQYF.

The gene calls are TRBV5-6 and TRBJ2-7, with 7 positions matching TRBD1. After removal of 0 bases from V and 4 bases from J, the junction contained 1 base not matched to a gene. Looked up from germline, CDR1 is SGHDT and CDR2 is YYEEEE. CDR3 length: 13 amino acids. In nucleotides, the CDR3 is TGTGCCAGCAGCTTGGGGGGACAGTACGAGCAGTACTTC. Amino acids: CASSLGGQYEQYF.

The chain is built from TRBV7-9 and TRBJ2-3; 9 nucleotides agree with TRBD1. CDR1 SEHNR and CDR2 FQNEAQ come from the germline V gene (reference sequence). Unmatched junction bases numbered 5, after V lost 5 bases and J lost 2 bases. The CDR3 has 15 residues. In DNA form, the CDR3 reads TGTGCCAGCAGCCCCGGGACAGGGACCACAGATACGCAGTATTTT. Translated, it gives CASSPGTGTTDTQYF.

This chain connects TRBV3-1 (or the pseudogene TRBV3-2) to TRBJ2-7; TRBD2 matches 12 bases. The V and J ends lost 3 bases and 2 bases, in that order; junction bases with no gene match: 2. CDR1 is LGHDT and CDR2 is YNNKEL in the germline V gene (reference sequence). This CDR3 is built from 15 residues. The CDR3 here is CASSHLAGGPYEQYF. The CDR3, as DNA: TGTGCCAGCAGCCATCTAGCGGGAGGGCCCTACGAGCAGTACTTC.

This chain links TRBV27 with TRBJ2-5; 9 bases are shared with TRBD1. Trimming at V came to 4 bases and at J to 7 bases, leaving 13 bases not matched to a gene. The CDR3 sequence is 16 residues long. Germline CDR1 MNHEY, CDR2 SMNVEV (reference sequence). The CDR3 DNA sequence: TGTGCCAGCAGTTCGACAGGGGGGGGCCTGGGGGCGACCCAGTACTTC. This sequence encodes CASSSTGGGLGATQYF.